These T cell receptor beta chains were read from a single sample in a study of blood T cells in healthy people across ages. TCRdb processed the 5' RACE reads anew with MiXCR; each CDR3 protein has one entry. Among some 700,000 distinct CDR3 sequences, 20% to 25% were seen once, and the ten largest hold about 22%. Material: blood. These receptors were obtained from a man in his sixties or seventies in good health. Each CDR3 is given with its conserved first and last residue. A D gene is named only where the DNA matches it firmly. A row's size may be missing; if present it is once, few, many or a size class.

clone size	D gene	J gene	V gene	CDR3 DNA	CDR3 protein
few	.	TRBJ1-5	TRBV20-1	TGCAGTGCTAGGGCCCAGGGGCAAGGGAATCAGCCCCAGCATTTT	CSARAQGQGNQPQHF
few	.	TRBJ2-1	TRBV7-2	TGTGCCAGCAGCCTCCATGATGAGCAGTTCTTC	CASSLHDEQFF
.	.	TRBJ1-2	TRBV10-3	TGTGCCATCAGTGAGTCCCCAGGCCAAGGTGGCTACACCTTC	CAISESPGQGGYTF
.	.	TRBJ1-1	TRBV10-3	TGTGCCATCAGTGAGTCGAGCAGGGACACTGAAGCTTTCTTT	CAISESSRDTEAFF
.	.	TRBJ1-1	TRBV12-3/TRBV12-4	TGTGCCAGCAGTTTAGGGGGTGGTGAAGCTTTCTTT	CASSLGGGEAFF
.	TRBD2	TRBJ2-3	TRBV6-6	TGTGCCAGCAGCGACCGGGCGGGACTAGCAGGCACAGATACGCAGTATTTT	CASSDRAGLAGTDTQYF
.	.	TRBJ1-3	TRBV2	TGTGCCAGCAGTTGCAAAGCATCTGGAAACACCATATATTTT	CASSCKASGNTIYF
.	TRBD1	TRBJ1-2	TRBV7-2	TGTGCCAGCAGCTATAACTATCGACAGGGCGGCGATGGCTACACCTTC	CASSYNYRQGGDGYTF
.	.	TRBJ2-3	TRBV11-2	TGTGCCAGCAGCTTAGATCCTGGCGGGGCCTTCACAGATACGCAGTATTTT	CASSLDPGGAFTDTQYF
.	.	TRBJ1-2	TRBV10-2	TGCGCCAGCAGTTACTTTAGGGCTACCAACTATGGCTACACCTTC	CASSYFRATNYGYTF
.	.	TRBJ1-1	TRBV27	TGTGCCAGCATTAAATCAAGACTTGTTAACACTGAAGCTTTCTTT	CASIKSRLVNTEAFF
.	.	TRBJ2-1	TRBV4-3	TGCGCCAGCAGCGGACTGAGGGGATCGAATGAGCAGTTCTTC	CASSGLRGSNEQFF
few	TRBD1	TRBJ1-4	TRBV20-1	TGCAGTGCTAATCGACAGGGGGTAGAAAAACTGTTTTTT	CSANRQGVEKLFF
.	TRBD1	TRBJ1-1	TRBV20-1	TGCAGTGCTGGGAAGTCGACAGGGCAAGCTGAAGCTTTCTTT	CSAGKSTGQAEAFF
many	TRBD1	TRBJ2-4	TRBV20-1	TGCAGTGCCCGCCTCGGACAGGGTGCCAAAAACATTCAGTACTTC	CSARLGQGAKNIQYF
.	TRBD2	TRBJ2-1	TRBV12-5	TGTGCTAGTGGTTTGGGACTAGCGGGAGTAGATGAGCAGTTCTTC	CASGLGLAGVDEQFF
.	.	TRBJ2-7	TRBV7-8	TGTGCCAGCAGCTTATGGGTGGAGTACGAGCAGTACTTC	CASSLWVEYEQYF
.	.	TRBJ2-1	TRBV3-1	TGTGCCAGCAGCCAAGCTCCCAGGCATGAGCAGTTCTTC	CASSQAPRHEQFF
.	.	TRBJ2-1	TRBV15	TGTGCCACCAAAGGCCTTTTATCCTACAATGAGCAGTTCTTC	CATKGLLSYNEQFF
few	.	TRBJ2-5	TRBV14	TGTGCCAGCAGCCAACGCCTGACGTCGGGGCAAGAGACCCAGTACTTC	CASSQRLTSGQETQYF
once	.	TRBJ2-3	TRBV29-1	TGCAGCGGAAAGGAGATGTTCACAGATACGCAGTATTTT	CSGKEMFTDTQYF
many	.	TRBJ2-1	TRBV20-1	TGCAGTGCTAGAGGGGAGCGGAACCTCAATGAGCAGTTCTTC	CSARGERNLNEQFF
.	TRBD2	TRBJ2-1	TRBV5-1	TGCGCCAGCAGCTTAACCGGGACTAGCGGAGAAGAGCAGTTCTTC	CASSLTGTSGEEQFF
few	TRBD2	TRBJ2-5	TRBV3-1	TGTGCCAGCAGCCAGCAGACTAGCAGAGGGACCCAGTACTTC	CASSQQTSRGTQYF
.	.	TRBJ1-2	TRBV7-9	TGTGCCAGCAGCTGGGGTGCAGGGGCGTCTAACTATGGCTACACCTTC	CASSWGAGASNYGYTF
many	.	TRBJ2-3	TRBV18	TGTGCCAGCAGCCCCCTAGGGAGTAGCACAGATACGCAGTATTTT	CASSPLGSSTDTQYF
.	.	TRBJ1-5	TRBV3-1	TGTGCCAGCAGCCAAGGTCCTCGTATGACTGCGAGCAATCAGCCCCAGCATTTT	CASSQGPRMTASNQPQHF
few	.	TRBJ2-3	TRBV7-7	TGTGCCAGCAGCTTAGCATCACAAGATACGCAGTATTTT	CASSLASQDTQYF
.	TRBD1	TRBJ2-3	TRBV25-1	TGTGCCAGCAGTGACCCTGGACAGGGCCCCACAGATACGCAGTATTTT	CASSDPGQGPTDTQYF
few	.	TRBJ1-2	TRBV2	TGTGCCAGCAGGGGAACAAACTATGGCTACACCTTC	CASRGTNYGYTF
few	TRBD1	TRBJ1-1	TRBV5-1	TGCGCCAGCAGCTTGGCTGGGACAGTGAACACTGAAGCTTTCTTT	CASSLAGTVNTEAFF
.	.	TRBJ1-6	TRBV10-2	TGCGCCAGCACCGGGGCTCCGAATTCACCCCTCCACTTT	CASTGAPNSPLHF